This TCR beta chain comes out of a study of radiotherapy plus CTLA-4 blockade in lung cancer. For this clone: Its antigen is currently unknown.

Only in-frame clones appear in the TCRdb table, and some are missing; sequencing was by immunoSEQ multiplex PCR. The table shows over 85,000 clones, with approximately 82% occurring only once. Study-level findings and limits: In blood, tumor-derived TCR clones expanded after radiotherapy plus ipilimumab.

Germline lookup yields CDR1 MNHEY and CDR2 SVGAGI. V lost 0 bases to trimming and J lost 5 bases, with 16 bases between them. This CDR3 contains 16 residues. Focal radiation with ipilimumab CTLA-4 blockade was given to patients with chemo-refractory metastatic non-small-cell lung cancer. The input for sequencing was peripheral blood, taken from a patient treated with radiotherapy plus ipilimumab. The TCR originated in a human donor with non-small cell lung cancer that progressed on radiotherapy plus ipilimumab. The V call is TRBV6-5, the J call TRBJ1-2; D is unclear. The CDR3 sequence is CASSYSFGVTRYGYTF. In DNA form, the CDR3 reads TGTGCCAGCAGTTACTCGTTCGGGGTAACGAGATATGGCTACACCTTC.